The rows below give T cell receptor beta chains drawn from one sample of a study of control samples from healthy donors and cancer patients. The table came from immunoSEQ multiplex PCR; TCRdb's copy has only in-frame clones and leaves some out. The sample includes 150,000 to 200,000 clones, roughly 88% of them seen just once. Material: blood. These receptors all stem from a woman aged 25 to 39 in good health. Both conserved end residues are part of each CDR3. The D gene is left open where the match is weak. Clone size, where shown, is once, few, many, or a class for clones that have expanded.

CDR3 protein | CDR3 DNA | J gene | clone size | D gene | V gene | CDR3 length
CASSGLYAGELFF | TGTGCCAGCAGCGGACTCTACGCTGGGGAGCTGTTTTTT | TRBJ2-2 | . | . | TRBV12-3/TRBV12-4 | 13
CAISENGEQFF | TGTGCCATCAGTGAGAATGGTGAGCAGTTCTTC | TRBJ2-1 | . | . | TRBV10-3 | 11
CASSSGTSGLPNEQFF | TGTGCCAGCAGCTCCGGGACTAGCGGGTTACCCAATGAGCAGTTCTTC | TRBJ2-1 | few | TRBD2 | TRBV11-2 | 16
CASSRTGTGGSQPQHF | TGTGCCAGTAGTCGGACCGGGACAGGGGGCTCCCAGCCCCAGCATTTT | TRBJ1-5 | . | TRBD1 | TRBV19 | 16
CAIGAGNEQFF | TGTGCCATCGGGGCAGGGAATGAGCAGTTCTTC | TRBJ2-1 | . | . | TRBV10-3 | 11
CASSYELGGGGVF | TGTGCCAGCAGTTACGAGTTAGGGGGGGGCGGGGTCTTT | TRBJ1-1 | . | . | TRBV6-6 | 13
CASSIFGNTEAFF | TGTGCCAGTAGTATCTTCGGGAACACTGAAGCTTTCTTT | TRBJ1-1 | . | . | TRBV19 | 13
CASSIAGGPGTQYF | TGTGCCAGCAGCATAGCGGGAGGGCCGGGGACCCAGTACTTC | TRBJ2-5 | . | TRBD2 | TRBV9 | 14
CASSLEQLRGYTF | TGCGCCAGCAGCTTGGAACAATTGAGGGGCTACACCTTC | TRBJ1-2 | . | . | TRBV5-1 | 13
CASSLSTGSDEQYF | TGTGCCAGCAGTTTATCGACAGGATCGGACGAGCAGTACTTC | TRBJ2-7 | . | . | TRBV28 | 14
CASSISGANTEAFF | TGTGCCAGCTCTATCTCTGGGGCGAACACTGAAGCTTTCTTT | TRBJ1-1 | . | . | TRBV7-9 | 14
CASSPATGGFSETQYF | TGTGCCAGCAGCCCCGCGACAGGGGGCTTTTCGGAGACCCAGTACTTC | TRBJ2-5 | . | TRBD1 | TRBV3-1/TRBV3-2 | 16
CASSFFGNTIYF | TGTGCCAGCAGTTTTTTCGGAAACACCATATATTTT | TRBJ1-3 | . | . | TRBV12-3/TRBV12-4 | 12
CATSKPASGGSYEQYF | TGTGCCACCAGCAAACCCGCTTCGGGAGGCTCTTACGAGCAGTACTTC | TRBJ2-7 | few | TRBD2 | TRBV15 | 16
CASSPLTLAGGISEQFF | TGTGCCAGCAGCCCGCTCACCCTAGCGGGGGGAATCAGTGAGCAGTTCTTC | TRBJ2-1 | . | TRBD2 | TRBV4-2 | 17
CASSLLSGDTEAFF | TGTGCCAGCAGCTTACTCTCAGGGGACACTGAAGCTTTCTTT | TRBJ1-1 | once | . | TRBV7-9 | 14
CASRQVNAEAFF | TGTGCCAGCAGGCAAGTAAACGCTGAAGCTTTCTTT | TRBJ1-1 | . | . | TRBV2 | 12
CASSVGQGLGQPQHF | TGTGCCAGCAGCGTAGGACAGGGGCTCGGTCAGCCCCAGCATTTT | TRBJ1-5 | once | TRBD1 | TRBV9 | 15
CASSVTSGREVEQFF | TGTGCCAGCAGCGTAACTAGCGGGAGGGAAGTTGAGCAGTTCTTC | TRBJ2-1 | . | TRBD2 | TRBV9 | 15
CASSLGLHSYEQYF | TGTGCCAGCAGCTTGGGACTTCACTCCTACGAGCAGTACTTC | TRBJ2-7 | . | . | TRBV5-4 | 14
CAISAGTGGVRNEQFF | TGTGCCATCAGTGCCGGGACAGGGGGCGTAAGGAATGAGCAGTTCTTC | TRBJ2-1 | . | TRBD1 | TRBV10-3 | 16
CASSANPDRMNTEAFF | TGTGCCAGTAGTGCCAACCCGGACAGGATGAACACTGAAGCTTTCTTT | TRBJ1-1 | . | TRBD1 | TRBV19 | 16
CASSKLAGGPTDTQYF | TGTGCCAGCAGCAAACTAGCGGGGGGGCCCACAGATACGCAGTATTTT | TRBJ2-3 | . | TRBD2 | TRBV3-1/TRBV3-2 | 16
CSAAFGAFF | TGCAGTGCTGCGTTTGGAGCTTTCTTT | TRBJ1-1 | . | . | TRBV20-1 | 9
CASSATASEQYF | TGTGCCAGCAGTGCGACAGCAAGCGAGCAGTACTTC | TRBJ2-7 | . | . | TRBV2 | 12
CASSNPKQITEAFF | TGTGCCAGCAGTAACCCAAAACAGATCACTGAAGCTTTCTTT | TRBJ1-1 | . | . | TRBV6-5 | 14
CASSQAYSPYEQYF | TGTGCCAGCAGCCAAGCCTACAGTCCCTACGAGCAGTACTTC | TRBJ2-7 | . | . | TRBV14 | 14
CASSLRASGYNEQFF | TGTGCCAGCAGCTTAAGGGCTAGCGGCTACAATGAGCAGTTCTTC | TRBJ2-1 | . | TRBD2 | TRBV7-8 | 15
CASSSFTDTQYF | TGTGCCAGCAGTTCCTTTACAGATACGCAGTATTTT | TRBJ2-3 | . | . | TRBV28 | 12
CASSQDPGLLGSYEQYF | TGCGCCAGCAGCCAAGATCCGGGTCTGCTTGGGTCCTACGAGCAGTACTTC | TRBJ2-7 | . | . | TRBV4-1 | 17
CASSPRTGGEGGYTF | TGTGCCAGCTCACCCCGGACAGGGGGTGAGGGTGGCTACACCTTC | TRBJ1-2 | few | TRBD1 | TRBV18 | 15
CASSVKADSPLHF | TGTGCCAGTAGTGTCAAGGCGGATTCACCCCTCCACTTT | TRBJ1-6 | . | . | TRBV19 | 13
CASSARDRGTEAFF | TGTGCCAGCAGCGCCCGGGACAGGGGTACTGAAGCTTTCTTT | TRBJ1-1 | . | TRBD1 | TRBV9 | 14
CASSVGDGGIIYTDTQYF | TGTGCCAGCAGCGTAGGCGACGGGGGGATTATCTACACAGATACGCAGTATTTT | TRBJ2-3 | . | TRBD2 | TRBV9 | 18
CASSSGQEGEKLFF | TGTGCCAGCAGCTCGGGACAGGAGGGGGAAAAACTGTTTTTT | TRBJ1-4 | . | TRBD1 | TRBV7-9 | 14
CASSYSESSYNSPLHF | TGTGCCAGCAGTTACTCGGAAAGCTCCTATAATTCACCCCTCCACTTT | TRBJ1-6 | . | . | TRBV6-5 | 16
CASSIKRYTDTQYF | TGTGCCAGTAGTATAAAACGGTACACAGATACGCAGTATTTT | TRBJ2-3 | . | . | TRBV19 | 14
CASSPEATNEKLFF | TGTGCCAGCTCACCAGAGGCAACTAATGAAAAACTGTTTTTT | TRBJ1-4 | . | . | TRBV18 | 14
CASRKQGAGETQYF | TGTGCCAGCAGGAAACAGGGGGCTGGAGAGACCCAGTACTTC | TRBJ2-5 | . | TRBD1 | TRBV28 | 14
CASSPHPSGNTIYF | TGTGCCAGCAGCCCCCACCCCTCTGGAAACACCATATATTTT | TRBJ1-3 | . | . | TRBV9 | 14
CASTGTGNTEAFF | TGTGCCAGCACCGGGACGGGGAACACTGAAGCTTTCTTT | TRBJ1-1 | . | . | TRBV2 | 13
CASRSGGPNSPLHF | TGTGCCAGTCGTTCGGGGGGGCCCAATTCACCCCTCCACTTT | TRBJ1-6 | . | . | TRBV6-5 | 14
CASTWGRSYNEQFF | TGTGCCAGCACATGGGGGAGGTCCTACAATGAGCAGTTCTTC | TRBJ2-1 | . | . | TRBV6-5 | 14
CASSATGHSNQPQHF | TGTGCCAGCAGCGCGACAGGGCATAGCAATCAGCCCCAGCATTTT | TRBJ1-5 | . | TRBD1 | TRBV9 | 15
CATLEGGTTDTQYF | TGTGCCACCCTGGAAGGAGGGACCACAGATACGCAGTATTTT | TRBJ2-3 | . | . | TRBV2 | 14
CASSIYRSYNEQFF | TGCGCCAGCAGCATCTACAGAAGTTACAATGAGCAGTTCTTC | TRBJ2-1 | once | . | TRBV5-1 | 14
CARRIRDRGPGTGELFF | TGTGCCAGACGAATCCGGGACAGGGGGCCGGGCACCGGGGAGCTGTTTTTT | TRBJ2-2 | . | TRBD1 | TRBV19 | 17
CASSSPGHPNTEAFF | TGTGCCAGCAGTTCTCCGGGGCATCCGAACACTGAAGCTTTCTTT | TRBJ1-1 | . | . | TRBV13 | 15
CASSPLNTGELFF | TGTGCCAGCAGCCCACTGAACACCGGGGAGCTGTTTTTT | TRBJ2-2 | . | . | TRBV7-2 | 13
CASSFFLGGTEAFF | TGCGCCAGCAGCTTTTTTCTGGGGGGCACTGAAGCTTTCTTT | TRBJ1-1 | . | . | TRBV5-1 | 14
CASRPGGGSYGYTF | TGTGCCAGCAGACCAGGGGGCGGATCCTATGGCTACACCTTC | TRBJ1-2 | . | TRBD1 | TRBV6-4 | 14
CASSGTGYRDPSYEQYF | TGCGCCAGCAGCGGGACAGGGTACCGGGACCCTTCCTACGAGCAGTACTTC | TRBJ2-7 | . | TRBD1 | TRBV5-1 | 17